Following are 27 T cell receptor beta chains from one sample sequenced in a study of blood T cell repertoires in COVID-19. Generated by immunoSEQ multiplex PCR, the TCRdb table keeps only in-frame clones and is missing some. In the table there are about 68,000 clones, 91% of which are singletons. The sequenced sample was peripheral blood. The receptor source for this set is a man in his forties or fifties with COVID-19, enrolled during active disease.

The chain has TRBV6-2 or TRBV6-3 and TRBJ2-3; tentative D call: TRBD1 (6 bases). The CDR3 extends over 15 amino acids. The ends were cut back, 5 bases at V and 2 bases at J, with 14 bases in the middle. Germline CDR1 reads MNHEY; CDR2 reads SVGEGT. CDR3 sequence reads: CASSQGTPITDTQYF. As DNA, the CDR3 is TGTGCCAGCAGTCAGGGGACACCTATCACAGATACGCAGTATTTT.

The chain employs TRBV7-9 and TRBJ2-7; 7 bases align to TRBD1. Trimming at V came to 5 bases and at J to 0 bases, leaving 1 base not matched to a gene. CDR1 is SEHNR, CDR2 FQNEAQ, per germline (reference sequence). The CDR3 length is 13 residues. The CDR3 DNA reads TGTGCCAGCAGCGGGGACAGCTCCTACGAGCAGTACTTC. Protein sequence: CASSGDSSYEQYF. Complete variable domain (other parts from reference TRBV7-9 and TRBJ2-7): DTGVSQNPRHKITKRGQNVTFRCDPISEHNRLYWYRQTLGQGPEFLTYFQNEAQLEKSRLLSDRFSAERPKGSFSTLEIQRTEQGDSAMYLCASSGDSSYEQYFGPGTRLTVT.

The J gene is TRBJ1-5, the V gene TRBV7-6; tentative D call: TRBD1 (6 bases). The germline gives CDR1 SGHVS, CDR2 FNYEAQ. V gave up 6 bases and J gave up 5 bases, with 11 bases separating them. There are 13 residues in the CDR3. The chain's CDR3 is CASSYRGYQPQHF. The CDR3 DNA reads TGTGCCAGCAGTTATAGGGGGTATCAGCCCCAGCATTTT. The full variable domain, completed using reference TRBV7-6 and TRBJ1-5, is GAGVSQSPRYKVTKRGQDVALRCDPISGHVSLYWYRQALGQGPEFLTYFNYEAQQDKSGLPNDRFSAERPEGSISTLTIQRTEQRDSAMYRCASSYRGYQPQHFGDGTRLSIL.

This chain connects TRBV6-5 to TRBJ1-2; a possible D gene is TRBD1 (5 bases). The CDR3 is made up of 14 amino acids. V lost 5 bases to trimming and J lost 2 bases, with 12 bases between them. Germline CDR1 is MNHEY and CDR2 is SVGAGI. The CDR3 loop reads CASSPYQGNYGYTF. The DNA for the CDR3 is TGTGCCAGCAGTCCCTACCAGGGCAACTATGGCTACACCTTC.

V and J are TRBV5-8 and TRBJ2-3; 9 positions agree with TRBD2. The V segment lost 0 bases and the J segment 3 bases; nucleotides outside the gene matches: 2. The CDR3 is 15 residues long. Germline CDR1 SGHTS, CDR2 YDEGEE. CDR3 protein: CASSLASGGTDTQYF. The CDR3 coding sequence is TGTGCCAGCAGCTTGGCGAGCGGGGGGACAGATACGCAGTATTTT.

This chain connects TRBV19 to TRBJ1-6, with TRBD1 matching over 7 bases. V gave up 6 bases and J gave up 7 bases; unmatched junction bases: 6. The CDR3 has 14 residues. Germline values: CDR1 LNHDA, CDR2 SQIVND (reference sequence). The chain's CDR3 is CASRGQRENSPLHF. The DNA of the CDR3 is TGTGCCAGTAGGGGACAGAGGGAAAATTCACCCCTCCACTTT.

The chain recombines TRBV7-9 with TRBJ2-3, with D possibly matching TRBD1 (6 bases). V was pared by 2 bases and J by 2 bases, with 14 bases between. The CDR3 extends over 16 amino acids. Germline CDR1 SEHNR, CDR2 FQNEAQ (reference sequence). The CDR3 DNA is TGTGCCAGCAGCTTAAATAGGGGGAAGCTCACAGATACGCAGTATTTT. Amino acid sequence: CASSLNRGKLTDTQYF.

The chain uses TRBV3-1 (or the pseudogene TRBV3-2) and TRBJ2-7; 7 bases are shared with TRBD1. The V segment lost 2 bases and the J segment 0 bases; nucleotides outside the gene matches: 1. Germline values: CDR1 LGHDT, CDR2 YNNKEL (reference sequence). The CDR3 is 14 amino acids. DNA for the CDR3: TGTGCCAGCAGCCAAACAGGGGCCTCCTACGAGCAGTACTTC. Its protein product is CASSQTGASYEQYF.

The chain recombines TRBV19 with TRBJ1-5; TRBD1 agrees at 7 bases. This CDR3 region has 14 residues. Germline CDR1 and CDR2: LNHDA and SQIVND (reference sequence). Trimming at V came to 9 bases and at J to 1 base, leaving 6 bases not matched to a gene. The CDR3 loop is CASTGVWSNQPQHF. The DNA for the CDR3 is TGTGCCAGCACAGGGGTTTGGAGCAATCAGCCCCAGCATTTT.

The chain carries TRBV3-1 (or the pseudogene TRBV3-2) and TRBJ2-7; 9 bases agree with TRBD1. Germline trimming cut 0 bases from V and 5 bases from J; bases unmatched to any gene: 8. In germline, CDR1 is LGHDT, CDR2 YNNKEL (reference sequence). This CDR3 contains 16 residues. CDR3 sequence (DNA): TGTGCCAGCAGCCAAGAGGAAGGACAGGGGCAGAACGAGCAGTACTTC. Encoded protein: CASSQEEGQGQNEQYF.

This clone was seen only once. The chain links TRBV19 to TRBJ1-5, with 8 positions matching TRBD1. This CDR3 comprises 15 residues. From germline, CDR1 is LNHDA and CDR2 SQIVND (reference sequence). Trimming at V came to 0 bases and at J to 5 bases, leaving 3 bases not matched to a gene. The CDR3 DNA reads TGTGCCAGTAGTATAGATTTACAGGGGGATCAGCCCCAGCATTTT. Its translation is CASSIDLQGDQPQHF.

This chain uses TRBV7-9 with TRBJ1-6; possible D gene TRBD1, 6 bases. Germline CDR1 and CDR2: SEHNR and FQNEAQ (reference sequence). This CDR3 region has 14 residues. V lost 3 bases, J lost 5 bases, and 8 bases lay in between. CDR3 nucleotides: TGTGCCAGCAGCTTGTACAGGGATAATTCACCCCTCCACTTT. This sequence encodes CASSLYRDNSPLHF.

The gene calls are TRBV14 and TRBJ2-3; D might be TRBD1 (5 bases). This CDR3 is built from 14 residues. Trimming stripped 2 bases from V and 6 bases from J, with 12 bases between. Germline values: CDR1 SGHDN, CDR2 FVKESK. CDR3 loop: CASSQIRGKDTQYF. In DNA, the CDR3 is TGTGCCAGCAGCCAAATAAGGGGAAAGGATACGCAGTATTTT.

The rearrangement uses TRBV7-9 and TRBJ2-7; a possible D gene is TRBD1 (6 bases). Between the trimmed V and J ends, which lost 4 bases and 4 bases, there was a span of 14 bases. Germline CDR1 and CDR2: SEHNR and FQNEAQ (reference sequence). This CDR3 has 14 amino acids. DNA for the CDR3: TGTGCCAGCAGCTCCCTGGACAGTTCTTACGAGCAGTACTTC. Translation: CASSSLDSSYEQYF.

In its sample, this clone was seen a few times. The rearrangement uses TRBV9 and TRBJ2-1; weak D call: TRBD1 (6 bases). The germline gives CDR1 SGDLS, CDR2 YYNGEE. The V end was cut by 5 bases, the J end by 0 bases, with 12 bases between. The CDR3 consists of 15 residues. CDR3 coding DNA: TGTGCCAGCAGTAGGGGGTCGAGCTCCTACAATGAGCAGTTCTTC. Translation gives CASSRGSSSYNEQFF.

Only one count was recorded for this clone. The rearrangement uses TRBV7-6 and TRBJ1-3, with TRBD1 as a possible D gene (6 bases). The CDR3 loop spans 16 amino acids. Deletions cut 5 bases from V and 0 bases from J, with 14 bases between. Germline CDR1 SGHVS, CDR2 FNYEAQ. This CDR3 is CASSPRQDRSGNTIYF. Here the CDR3 DNA reads TGTGCCAGCAGCCCCCGACAGGACCGCTCTGGAAACACCATATATTTT.

This sequence joins TRBV28 and TRBJ1-6; D is possibly TRBD1 (5 bases). Germline V lookup: CDR1 MDHEN, CDR2 SYDVKM. V lost 6 bases, J lost 12 bases, and 9 bases lay in between. CDR3 length equals 11 residues. The CDR3 region is CASSPRGPLHF. CDR3 nucleotides: TGTGCCAGCAGCCCAAGGGGACCCCTCCACTTT.

The CDR3 coding sequence is TGTGCCAGCAGCAATCGTGGGGTTACAGGGACGGATACGCAGTATTTT. It translates to CASSNRGVTGTDTQYF. The chain combines TRBV5-6 with TRBJ2-3; D is possibly TRBD1 (6 bases). Germline V gives CDR1 SGHDT, CDR2 YYEEEE. V lost 4 bases to trimming and J lost 6 bases, with 21 bases between them. The CDR3 is made up of 16 amino acids.

The chain uses TRBV30 and TRBJ1-1; D not resolved. Trimming pared 0 bases from V and 1 base from J, leaving 6 bases between. Germline V gene lookup returns CDR1 GTSNPN and CDR2 SVGIG (reference sequence). CDR3 length: 13 residues. CDR3 sequence reads: CAWSVQENTEAFF. For the CDR3, the DNA is TGTGCCTGGAGTGTACAAGAGAACACTGAAGCTTTCTTT.

The V and J genes are TRBV7-7 and TRBJ2-3, with D tentatively TRBD1 (5 bases). Trimming cost V 1 base and J 2 bases, with 10 bases left between them. Per germline, CDR1 SSHAT and CDR2 FNYEAQ (reference sequence). This CDR3 is built from 15 residues. This CDR3 reads CASSLGRQSTDTQYF. DNA for the CDR3: TGTGCCAGCAGCTTAGGTCGACAGTCCACAGATACGCAGTATTTT. Drawing the rest from reference TRBV7-7 and TRBJ2-3, the complete variable domain is GAGVSQSPRYKVTKRGQDVTLRCDPISSHATLYWYQQALGQGPEFLTYFNYEAQPDKSGLPSDRFSAERPEGSISTLTIQRTEQRDSAMYRCASSLGRQSTDTQYFGPGTRLTVL.

This chain joins TRBV2 and TRBJ2-2; D is undetermined. Germline V CDR1 and CDR2: SNHLY, FYNNEI. Between the trimmed V and J ends, which lost 2 bases and 4 bases, there was a span of 8 bases. CDR3 size: 14 residues. CDR3 sequence reads: CASSELSPTGELFF. The CDR3 coding sequence is TGTGCCAGCAGTGAACTGAGTCCCACCGGGGAGCTGTTTTTT.

This chain uses TRBV11-2 with TRBJ2-3; a possible D gene is TRBD2 (5 bases). The germline V gene has CDR1 SGHAT and CDR2 FQNNGV. This CDR3 region has 15 residues. V lost 2 bases and J lost 4, with 13 bases in between. The DNA for the CDR3 is TGTGCCAGCAGCTTAAATGTAGACGGGGCAGATACGCAGTATTTT. Its translation: CASSLNVDGADTQYF.

The V and J genes are TRBV11-3 and TRBJ2-7; possibly TRBD2 for D (5 bases). The CDR3 spans 12 residues. Germline values: CDR1 SGHNT, CDR2 YENEEA. The ends were cut back, 2 bases at V and 5 bases at J, with 7 bases in the middle. The CDR3 sequence is CASSLSGNEQYF. In nucleotides, the CDR3 is TGTGCCAGCAGCTTATCCGGGAACGAGCAGTACTTC.

The rearrangement uses TRBV19 and TRBJ1-5, with 7 positions matching TRBD1. Per the germline V gene, CDR1 is LNHDA and CDR2 is SQIVND (reference sequence). Losses at the gene ends were 11 bases for V and 2 bases for J; bases not matched to a gene: 18. The CDR3 sequence is 17 residues long. Here the CDR3 DNA reads TGTGCCTCTTGTAAGGGGGCGTTTGGAATAGGCAATCAGCCCCAGCATTTT. It translates to CASCKGAFGIGNQPQHF.

This chain connects TRBV10-3 to TRBJ2-1; 8 nucleotides match TRBD2. The CDR3 is 16 residues long. Looked up from germline, CDR1 is ENHRY and CDR2 is SYGVKD. V dropped 6 bases and J dropped 8; count of bases not matched to a gene: 15. The CDR3 region is CAISPLEAGGHDEQFF. In DNA form, the CDR3 reads TGTGCCATCAGCCCCCTTGAGGCGGGGGGCCATGATGAGCAGTTCTTC.

In its sample, this clone was seen once. The V call is TRBV24-1, the J call TRBJ2-7; no clear D. CDR3 length: 12 amino acids. Trimming stripped 4 bases from V and 1 base from J, with 4 bases between. In germline, CDR1 is KGHDR, CDR2 SFDVKD. The CDR3 DNA reads TGTGCCACCAGTGAGTTATCCTACGAGCAGTACTTC. This codes for CATSELSYEQYF.

The V and J genes are TRBV29-1 and TRBJ2-3; possibly TRBD2 for D (6 bases). Between the trimmed V and J ends, which lost 7 bases and 6 bases, there was a span of 11 bases. The CDR3 totals 11 residues. The germline CDR1 and CDR2 sequences are SQVTM and ANQGSEA. The DNA for the CDR3 is TGCAGCGGCGACGGGGGTGATACGCAGTATTTT. As protein: CSGDGGDTQYF.